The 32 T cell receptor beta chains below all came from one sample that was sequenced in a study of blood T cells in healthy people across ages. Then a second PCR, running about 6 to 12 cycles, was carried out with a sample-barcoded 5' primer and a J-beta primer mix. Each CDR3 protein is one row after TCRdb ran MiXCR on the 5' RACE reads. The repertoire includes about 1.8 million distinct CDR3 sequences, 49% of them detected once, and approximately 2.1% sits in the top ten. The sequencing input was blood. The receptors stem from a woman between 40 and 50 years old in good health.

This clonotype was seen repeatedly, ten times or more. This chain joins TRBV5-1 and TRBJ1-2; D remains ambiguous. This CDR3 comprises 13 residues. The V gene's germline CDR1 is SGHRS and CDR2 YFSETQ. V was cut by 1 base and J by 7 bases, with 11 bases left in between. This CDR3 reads CASSLQEHRGYTF. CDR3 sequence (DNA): TGCGCCAGCAGCTTGCAGGAACATCGTGGCTACACCTTC.

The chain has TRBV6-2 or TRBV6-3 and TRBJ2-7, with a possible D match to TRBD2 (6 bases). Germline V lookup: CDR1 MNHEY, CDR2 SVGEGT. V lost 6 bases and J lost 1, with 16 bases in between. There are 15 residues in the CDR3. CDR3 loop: CASSLLGGRSYEQYF. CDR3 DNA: TGTGCCAGCAGCCTCCTGGGAGGTAGATCCTACGAGCAGTACTTC.

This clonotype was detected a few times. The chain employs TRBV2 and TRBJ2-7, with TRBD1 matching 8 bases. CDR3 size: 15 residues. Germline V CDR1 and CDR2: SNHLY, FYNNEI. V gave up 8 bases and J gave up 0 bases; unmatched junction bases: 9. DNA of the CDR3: TGTGCCAGCTCTTCATTGGACAGGGACTCCTACGAGCAGTACTTC. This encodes CASSSLDRDSYEQYF.

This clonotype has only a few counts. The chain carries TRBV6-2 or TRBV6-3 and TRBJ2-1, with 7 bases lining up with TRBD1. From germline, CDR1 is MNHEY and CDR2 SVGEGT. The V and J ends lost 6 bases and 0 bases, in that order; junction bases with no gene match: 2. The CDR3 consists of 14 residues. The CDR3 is CASRGQISYNEQFF. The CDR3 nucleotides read TGTGCCAGCAGGGGACAGATCTCCTACAATGAGCAGTTCTTC.

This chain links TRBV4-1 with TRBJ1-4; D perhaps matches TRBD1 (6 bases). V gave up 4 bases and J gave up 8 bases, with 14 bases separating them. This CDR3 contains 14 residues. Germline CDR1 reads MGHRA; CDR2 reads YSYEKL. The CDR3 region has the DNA TGCGCCAGCAGCCCAACAGGGCCGATGGAAAAACTGTTTTTT. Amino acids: CASSPTGPMEKLFF.

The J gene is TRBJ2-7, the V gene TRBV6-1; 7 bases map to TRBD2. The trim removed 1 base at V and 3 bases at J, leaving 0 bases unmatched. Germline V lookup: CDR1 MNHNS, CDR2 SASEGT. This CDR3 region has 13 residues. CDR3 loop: CASSEVAGYEQYF. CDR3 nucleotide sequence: TGTGCCAGCAGTGAAGTAGCGGGCTACGAGCAGTACTTC.

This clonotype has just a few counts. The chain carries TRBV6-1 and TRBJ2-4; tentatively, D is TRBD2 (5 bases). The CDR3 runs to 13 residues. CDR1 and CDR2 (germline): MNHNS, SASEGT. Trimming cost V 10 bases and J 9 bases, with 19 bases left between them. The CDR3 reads CATRRSPEGIQYF. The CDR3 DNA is TGTGCCACCCGAAGGTCCCCCGAGGGCATTCAGTACTTC.

The CDR3 DNA reads TGTGCCAGCAGCGGGGGACAGAGCTACACAGATACGCAGTATTTT. This translates into CASSGGQSYTDTQYF. This chain uses TRBV14 with TRBJ2-3, with TRBD1 matching 7 bases. CDR1 is SGHDN, CDR2 FVKESK, per germline. The CDR3 contains 15 residues. After removal of 5 bases from V and 2 bases from J, the junction contained 7 bases not matched to a gene.

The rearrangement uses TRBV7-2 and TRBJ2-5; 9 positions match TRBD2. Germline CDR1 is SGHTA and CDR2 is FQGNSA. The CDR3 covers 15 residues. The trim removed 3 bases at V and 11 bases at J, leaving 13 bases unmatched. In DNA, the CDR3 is TGTGCCAGCAGCTTCCCCGGGACTAGCTCCTTTGAGCAGTACTTC. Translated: CASSFPGTSSFEQYF. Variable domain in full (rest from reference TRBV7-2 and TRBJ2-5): GAGVSQSPSNKVTEKGKDVELRCDPISGHTALYWYRQSLGQGLEFLIYFQGNSAPDKSGLPSDRFSAERTGGSVSTLTIQRTQQEDSAVYLCASSFPGTSSFEQYFGPGTRLLVL.

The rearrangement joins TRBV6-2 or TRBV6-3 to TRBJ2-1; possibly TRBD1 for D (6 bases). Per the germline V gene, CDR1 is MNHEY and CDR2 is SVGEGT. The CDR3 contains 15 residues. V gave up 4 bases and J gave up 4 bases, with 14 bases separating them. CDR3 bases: TGTGCCAGCAGTTGCCGGGACACAGAGTACAATGAGCAGTTCTTC. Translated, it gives CASSCRDTEYNEQFF.

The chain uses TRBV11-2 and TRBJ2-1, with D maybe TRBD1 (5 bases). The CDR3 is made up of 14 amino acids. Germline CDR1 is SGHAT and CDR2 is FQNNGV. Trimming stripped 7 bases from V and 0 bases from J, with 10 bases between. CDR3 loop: CASIDSNSYNEQFF. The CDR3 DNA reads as TGTGCCAGCATCGACAGTAACTCCTACAATGAGCAGTTCTTC. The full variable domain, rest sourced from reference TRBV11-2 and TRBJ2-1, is EAGVAQSPRYKIIEKRQSVAFWCNPISGHATLYWYQQILGQGPKLLIQFQNNGVVDDSQLPKDRFSAERLKGVDSTLKIQPAKLEDSAVYLCASIDSNSYNEQFFGPGTRLTVL.

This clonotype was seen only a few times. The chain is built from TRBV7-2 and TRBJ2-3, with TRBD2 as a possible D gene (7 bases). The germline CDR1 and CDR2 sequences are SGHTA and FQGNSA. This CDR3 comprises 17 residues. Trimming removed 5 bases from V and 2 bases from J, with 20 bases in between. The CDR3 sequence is CASSRRWRGRPTDTQYF. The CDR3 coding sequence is TGTGCCAGCAGCAGACGGTGGCGGGGGCGACCCACAGATACGCAGTATTTT. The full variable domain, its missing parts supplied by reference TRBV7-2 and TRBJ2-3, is GAGVSQSPSNKVTEKGKDVELRCDPISGHTALYWYRQSLGQGLEFLIYFQGNSAPDKSGLPSDRFSAERTGGSVSTLTIQRTQQEDSAVYLCASSRRWRGRPTDTQYFGPGTRLTVL.

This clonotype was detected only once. The CDR3 sequence is CASSGASGGTSTDTQYF. CDR3 bases: TGTGCCAGCAGTGGGGCTAGCGGGGGGACTAGCACAGATACGCAGTATTTT. V and J are TRBV6-1 and TRBJ2-3; TRBD2 matches 11 bases. Germline V lookup: CDR1 MNHNS, CDR2 SASEGT. This CDR3 region has 17 residues. The trim removed 4 bases at V and 0 bases at J, leaving 6 bases unmatched.

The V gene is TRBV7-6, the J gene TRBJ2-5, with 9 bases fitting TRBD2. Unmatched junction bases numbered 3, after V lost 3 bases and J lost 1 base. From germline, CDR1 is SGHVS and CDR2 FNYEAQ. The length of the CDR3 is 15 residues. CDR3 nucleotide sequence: TGTGCCAGCAGCTTCCTAGCGGGGCTCCAAGAGACCCAGTACTTC. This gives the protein CASSFLAGLQETQYF.

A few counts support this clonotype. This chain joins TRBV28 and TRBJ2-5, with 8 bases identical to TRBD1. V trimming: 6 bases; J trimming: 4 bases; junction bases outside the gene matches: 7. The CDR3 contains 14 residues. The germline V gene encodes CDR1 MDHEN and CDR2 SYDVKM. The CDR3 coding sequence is TGTGCCAGCAGAGACAGGGGTGCTATAGAGACCCAGTACTTC. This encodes CASRDRGAIETQYF.

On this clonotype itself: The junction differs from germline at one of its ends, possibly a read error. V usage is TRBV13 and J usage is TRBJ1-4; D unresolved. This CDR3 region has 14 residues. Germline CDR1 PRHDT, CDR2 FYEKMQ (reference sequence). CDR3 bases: TGTGCCAGCAGCTACTCGGGATCATGGGAAAGACTGTTTTTT. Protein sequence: CASSYSGSWERLFF. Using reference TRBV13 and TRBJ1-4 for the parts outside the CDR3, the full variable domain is AAGVIQSPRHLIKEKRETATLKCYPIPRHDTVYWYQQGPGQDPQFLISFYEKMQSDKGSIPDRFSAQQFSDYHSELNMSSLELGDSALYFCASSYSGSWERLFFGSGTQLSVL.

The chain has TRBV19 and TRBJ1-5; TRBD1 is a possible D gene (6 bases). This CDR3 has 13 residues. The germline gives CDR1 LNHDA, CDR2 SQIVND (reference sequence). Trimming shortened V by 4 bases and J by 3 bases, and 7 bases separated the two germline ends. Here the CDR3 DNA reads TGTGCCAGTAGTACAGGGGCCAATCAGCCCCAGCATTTT. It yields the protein CASSTGANQPQHF.

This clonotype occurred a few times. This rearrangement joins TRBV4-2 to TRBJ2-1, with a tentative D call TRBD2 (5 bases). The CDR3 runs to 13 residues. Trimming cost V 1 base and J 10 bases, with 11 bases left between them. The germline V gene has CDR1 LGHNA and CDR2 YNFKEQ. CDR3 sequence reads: CASSQGLEGEQFF. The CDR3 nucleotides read TGTGCCAGCAGCCAAGGTCTTGAGGGAGAGCAGTTCTTC.

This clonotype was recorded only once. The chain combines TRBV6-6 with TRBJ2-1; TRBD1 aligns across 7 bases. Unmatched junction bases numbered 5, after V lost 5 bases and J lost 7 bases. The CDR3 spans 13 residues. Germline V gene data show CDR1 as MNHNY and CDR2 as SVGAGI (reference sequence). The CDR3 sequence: CASSHRGRNEQFF. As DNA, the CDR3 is TGTGCCAGCAGTCACAGGGGTAGAAATGAGCAGTTCTTC.

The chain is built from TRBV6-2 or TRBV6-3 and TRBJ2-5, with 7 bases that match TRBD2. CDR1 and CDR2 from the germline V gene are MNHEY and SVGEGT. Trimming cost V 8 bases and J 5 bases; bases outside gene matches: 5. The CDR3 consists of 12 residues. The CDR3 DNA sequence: TGTGCCAGCCGGACTAGTGTGGAGACCCAGTACTTC. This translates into CASRTSVETQYF.

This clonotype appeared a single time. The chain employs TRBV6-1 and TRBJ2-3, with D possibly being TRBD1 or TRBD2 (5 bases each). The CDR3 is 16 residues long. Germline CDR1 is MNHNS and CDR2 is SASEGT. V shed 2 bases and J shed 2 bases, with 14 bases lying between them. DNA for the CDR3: TGTGCCAGCAGTGAATTTGGGGGTTCTTTCACAGATACGCAGTATTTT. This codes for CASSEFGGSFTDTQYF.

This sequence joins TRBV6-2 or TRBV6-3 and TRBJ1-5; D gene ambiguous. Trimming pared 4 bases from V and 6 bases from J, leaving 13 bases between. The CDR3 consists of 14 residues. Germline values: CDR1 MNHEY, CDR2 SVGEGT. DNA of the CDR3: TGTGCCAGCAGTTCGACTGTGGCAAGTCAGCCCCAGCATTTT. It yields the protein CASSSTVASQPQHF.

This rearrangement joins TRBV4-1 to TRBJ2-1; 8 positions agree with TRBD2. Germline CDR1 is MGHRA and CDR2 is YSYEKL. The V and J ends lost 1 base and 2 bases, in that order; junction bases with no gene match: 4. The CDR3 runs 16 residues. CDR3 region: CASSQGNSGAYNEQFF. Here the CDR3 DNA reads TGCGCCAGCAGCCAAGGGAATAGCGGGGCCTACAATGAGCAGTTCTTC.

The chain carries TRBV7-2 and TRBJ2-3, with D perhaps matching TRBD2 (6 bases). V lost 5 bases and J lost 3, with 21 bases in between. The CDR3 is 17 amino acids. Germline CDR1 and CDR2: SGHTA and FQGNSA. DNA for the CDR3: TGTGCCAGCAGCCGCTTACGCCGGGGGAAGGGGACAGATACGCAGTATTTT. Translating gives CASSRLRRGKGTDTQYF. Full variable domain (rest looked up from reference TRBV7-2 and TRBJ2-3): GAGVSQSPSNKVTEKGKDVELRCDPISGHTALYWYRQSLGQGLEFLIYFQGNSAPDKSGLPSDRFSAERTGGSVSTLTIQRTQQEDSAVYLCASSRLRRGKGTDTQYFGPGTRLTVL.

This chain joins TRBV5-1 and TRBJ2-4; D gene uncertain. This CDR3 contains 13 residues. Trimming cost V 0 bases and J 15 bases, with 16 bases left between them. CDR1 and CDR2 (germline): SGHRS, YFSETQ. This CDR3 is CASSLVLAGEPYF. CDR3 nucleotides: TGCGCCAGCAGCTTGGTGTTGGCCGGAGAGCCGTACTTC.

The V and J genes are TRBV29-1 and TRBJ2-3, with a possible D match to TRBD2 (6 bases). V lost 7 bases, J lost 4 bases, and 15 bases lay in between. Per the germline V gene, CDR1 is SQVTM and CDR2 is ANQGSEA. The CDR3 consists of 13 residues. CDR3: CSENRRAADTQYF. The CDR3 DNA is TGCAGCGAAAACAGGAGGGCGGCAGATACGCAGTATTTT.

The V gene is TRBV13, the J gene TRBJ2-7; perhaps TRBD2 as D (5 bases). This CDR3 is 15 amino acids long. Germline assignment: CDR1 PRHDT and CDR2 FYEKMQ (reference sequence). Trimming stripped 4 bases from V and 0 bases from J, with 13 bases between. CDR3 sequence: CASSSGILPSYEQYF. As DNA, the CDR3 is TGTGCCAGCAGCTCCGGGATTCTACCCTCCTACGAGCAGTACTTC.

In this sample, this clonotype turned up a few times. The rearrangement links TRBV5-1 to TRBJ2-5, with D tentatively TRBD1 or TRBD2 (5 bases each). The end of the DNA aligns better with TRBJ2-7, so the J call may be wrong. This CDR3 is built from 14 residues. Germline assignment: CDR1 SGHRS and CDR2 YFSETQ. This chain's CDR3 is CASSRGDRTYEQYF. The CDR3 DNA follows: TGCGCCAGCAGCCGTGGGGACCGAACCTACGAGCAGTACTTC.

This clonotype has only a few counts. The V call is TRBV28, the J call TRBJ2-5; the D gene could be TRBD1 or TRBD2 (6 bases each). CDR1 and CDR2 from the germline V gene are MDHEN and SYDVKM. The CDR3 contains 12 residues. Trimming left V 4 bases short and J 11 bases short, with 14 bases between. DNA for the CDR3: TGTGCCAGCAGTTGGGGGGCAGAGGAGCAGTACTTC. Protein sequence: CASSWGAEEQYF.

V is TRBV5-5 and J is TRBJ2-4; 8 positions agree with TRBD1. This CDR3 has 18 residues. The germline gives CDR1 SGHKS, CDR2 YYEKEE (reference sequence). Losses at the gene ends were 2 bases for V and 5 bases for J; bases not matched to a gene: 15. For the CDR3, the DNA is TGTGCCAGCAGCTTAGTTAACAGGACAGGGCGGTCGGAAAACATTCAGTACTTC. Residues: CASSLVNRTGRSENIQYF. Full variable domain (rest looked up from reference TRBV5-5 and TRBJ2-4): DAGVTQSPTHLIKTRGQQVTLRCSPISGHKSVSWYQQVLGQGPQFIFQYYEKEERGRGNFPDRFSARQFPNYSSELNVNALLLGDSALYLCASSLVNRTGRSENIQYFGAGTRLSVL.

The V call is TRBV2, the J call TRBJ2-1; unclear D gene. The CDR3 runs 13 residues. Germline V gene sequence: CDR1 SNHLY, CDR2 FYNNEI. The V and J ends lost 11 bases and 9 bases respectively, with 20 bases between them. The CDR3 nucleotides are TGTGCCTGCTTCCAGGCCGAATTGAGTGAGCAGTTCTTC. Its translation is CACFQAELSEQFF.

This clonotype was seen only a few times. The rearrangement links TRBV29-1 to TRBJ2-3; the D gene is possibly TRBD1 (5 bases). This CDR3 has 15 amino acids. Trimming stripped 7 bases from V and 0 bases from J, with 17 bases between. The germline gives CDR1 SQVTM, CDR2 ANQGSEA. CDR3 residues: CSGRTGFLSTDTQYF. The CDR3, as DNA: TGCAGCGGACGCACAGGATTTCTTAGCACAGATACGCAGTATTTT.